This TCR beta chain was captured by sequencing in a study of patients and donors after allogeneic stem cell transplantation. Trimming at V came to 0 bases and at J to 5 bases, leaving 3 bases not matched to a gene. This CDR3 has 15 residues. Looked up from germline, CDR1 is LGHNA and CDR2 is YSLEER. TCRdb recomputed calls from the RT-PCR reads with MiXCR, one row per CDR3 protein. The sample includes about 960,000 distinct CDR3 sequences, roughly 18% seen only once; the top ten take under 6.5%. This clonotype was seen only a few times. This receptor was taken from a human donor who was either an allogeneic HSCT recipient or a stem cell or donor lymphocyte infusion donor (not recorded which). It is not recorded whose cells these are; they may come from a transplant donor. Material for sequencing was blood, either unsorted or a sorted T cell fraction (not recorded which). The chain employs TRBV4-3 and TRBJ2-5, with 10 nucleotides matching TRBD2. The CDR3: CASSQDLTSGETQYF. CDR3 coding DNA: TGCGCCAGCAGCCAAGATTTGACTAGCGGGGAGACCCAGTACTTC.